Listed below are T cell receptor beta chains from one sample, sequenced in a study of cytomegalovirus exposure and HLA in healthy donors. Data came from immunoSEQ multiplex PCR; TCRdb stores just in-frame clones and leaves some out. The sample lists some 150,000 clones; about 82% were seen once. Specimen: PBMCs. The receptors here all came from a woman younger than 45 in good health and CMV-seropositive. CDR3s include the opening cysteine and the closing phenylalanine or tryptophan. A D gene is named only where the DNA matches it firmly. Rows may omit the clone size; those that give it use once, few, many or a size class.

NA,TRBJ2-1,TRBV7-9,TRBD1,CASSLPGTGFGNYNEQFF,TGTGCCAGCAGCCTTCCCGGGACAGGGTTTGGGAACTACAATGAGCAGTTCTTC
NA,TRBJ1-1,TRBV5-1,TRBD1,CASSSRDRGSNTEAFF,TGCGCCAGCAGCTCACGGGACAGGGGGTCGAACACTGAAGCTTTCTTT
NA,TRBJ1-2,TRBV5-1,NA,CASSLGGRSGYTF,TGCGCCAGCAGCTTGGGGGGGCGGAGCGGCTACACCTTC
few,TRBJ1-6,TRBV9,NA,CASSPSAGGSPLHF,TGTGCCAGCAGCCCCTCCGCGGGGGGTTCACCCCTCCACTTT
few,TRBJ2-7,TRBV4-3,NA,CASSRQGHPTYEQYF,TGCGCCAGCAGCCGCCAGGGACACCCTACCTACGAGCAGTACTTC
NA,TRBJ2-4,TRBV30,NA,CAWSVRGLAKNIQYF,TGTGCCTGGAGTGTACGGGGGTTAGCCAAAAACATTCAGTACTTC
NA,TRBJ2-3,TRBV10-3,TRBD1,CAISEARGLGSTDTQYF,TGTGCCATCAGTGAAGCTAGGGGGCTAGGGAGCACAGATACGCAGTATTTT
NA,TRBJ2-1,TRBV5-8,TRBD1,CASSSAGTGVNEQFF,TGTGCCAGCAGCTCAGCCGGGACAGGGGTCAATGAGCAGTTCTTC
NA,TRBJ2-2,TRBV5-1,NA,CASSLATNTGELFF,TGCGCCAGCAGCTTGGCTACCAACACCGGGGAGCTGTTTTTT
NA,TRBJ2-3,TRBV25-1,TRBD2,CASSEYETSGGTDTQYF,TGTGCCAGCAGTGAATATGAGACTAGCGGGGGAACAGATACGCAGTATTTT
NA,TRBJ2-5,TRBV5-1,TRBD2,CASSRSIGGGETQYF,TGCGCCAGCAGTAGATCGATTGGGGGGGGAGAGACCCAGTACTTC
NA,TRBJ1-3,TRBV29-1,NA,CSVEDVEDSGNTIYF,TGCAGCGTTGAAGATGTAGAAGACTCTGGAAACACCATATATTTT
NA,TRBJ1-1,TRBV27,NA,CASSSQRNTEAFF,TGTGCCAGCAGTTCACAGAGGAACACTGAAGCTTTCTTT
NA,TRBJ1-1,TRBV29-1,NA,CSVWGELGGTEAFF,TGCAGCGTTTGGGGGGAACTTGGTGGCACTGAAGCTTTCTTT
NA,TRBJ2-5,TRBV5-5,NA,CASSLAAGQETQYF,TGTGCCAGCAGCTTGGCGGCAGGGCAAGAGACCCAGTACTTC
NA,TRBJ2-5,TRBV13,NA,CASSRRGTETQYF,TGTGCCAGCAGTCGCCGGGGGACTGAGACCCAGTACTTC
NA,TRBJ2-7,TRBV2,TRBD1,CATGQGAYEQYF,TGTGCCACCGGACAGGGAGCCTACGAGCAGTACTTC
once,TRBJ1-2,TRBV5-1,TRBD1,CASSPTGFHRGGYTF,TGCGCCAGCAGCCCGACGGGCTTCCACAGGGGAGGCTACACCTTC
NA,TRBJ2-7,TRBV5-1,TRBD1,CASSLDRGVYEQYF,TGCGCCAGCAGCTTGGACAGGGGCGTCTACGAGCAGTACTTC
NA,TRBJ2-5,TRBV6-6,NA,CASSDWRETQYF,TGTGCCAGCAGCGACTGGAGGGAGACCCAGTACTTC
NA,TRBJ1-5,TRBV6-1,TRBD1,CASSWTGGNQPQHF,TGTGCCAGCAGTTGGACAGGGGGGAATCAGCCCCAGCATTTT
NA,TRBJ2-3,TRBV7-2,NA,CASSLGLGADTQYF,TGTGCCAGCAGCTTAGGACTAGGGGCGGATACGCAGTATTTT
NA,TRBJ2-1,TRBV9,NA,CASSSKDLQVYNEQFF,TGTGCCAGCAGCTCAAAGGATTTGCAGGTATACAATGAGCAGTTCTTC
few,TRBJ2-1,TRBV11-2,NA,CASSLDPRYNEQFF,TGTGCCAGCAGCTTAGATCCTCGGTACAATGAGCAGTTCTTC
NA,TRBJ1-2,TRBV19,NA,CASSTPAYSEGDYGYTF,TGTGCCAGTAGTACCCCAGCGTATTCAGAGGGAGACTATGGCTACACCTTC
NA,TRBJ1-5,TRBV19,TRBD1,CASSTRDRADQPQHF,TGTGCCAGTAGTACCCGGGACAGGGCGGATCAGCCCCAGCATTTT
NA,TRBJ1-2,TRBV7-9,NA,CASSQKGVNYGYTF,TGTGCCAGCAGCCAAAAGGGGGTTAACTATGGCTACACCTTC
NA,TRBJ1-1,TRBV6-5,NA,CASSLLGGTEAFF,TGTGCCAGCAGTCTTTTAGGGGGCACTGAAGCTTTCTTT
NA,TRBJ2-1,TRBV7-9,NA,CASSNPGGRDNEQFF,TGTGCCAGCAGCAACCCGGGGGGCAGGGACAATGAGCAGTTCTTC
NA,TRBJ1-5,TRBV7-3,NA,CASSLTRDQPQHF,TGTGCCAGCAGCTTAACCAGGGATCAGCCCCAGCATTTT
NA,TRBJ2-3,TRBV4-3,TRBD1,CASSPQGAQSTDTQYF,TGCGCCAGCAGCCCCCAGGGGGCACAAAGCACAGATACGCAGTATTTT
once,TRBJ2-2,TRBV4-2,TRBD1,CASSQPSTGAGNTGELFF,TGTGCCAGCAGCCAACCATCGACAGGGGCTGGCAACACCGGGGAGCTGTTTTTT
NA,TRBJ1-2,TRBV6-5,NA,CASSYSMGGTYGYTF,TGTGCCAGCAGTTACTCGATGGGGGGGACCTATGGCTACACCTTC
NA,TRBJ1-1,TRBV7-7,NA,CASSPKLNTEAFF,TGTGCCAGCAGCCCGAAGCTGAACACTGAAGCTTTCTTT
NA,TRBJ1-6,TRBV7-2,NA,CASSLERQGGNSPLHF,TGTGCCAGCAGCTTAGAGAGGCAGGGAGGTAATTCACCCCTCCACTTT
NA,TRBJ2-7,TRBV5-1,NA,CASSSHYRDSYEQYF,TGCGCCAGCAGCTCGCATTACAGGGACTCCTACGAGCAGTACTTC
NA,TRBJ2-7,TRBV7-9,NA,CASTSESSYEQYF,TGTGCCAGCACCTCGGAGAGCTCCTACGAGCAGTACTTC
NA,TRBJ1-3,TRBV10-1,TRBD1,CASSRDRGHSGNTIYF,TGCGCCAGCAGTCGGGACAGGGGTCACTCTGGAAACACCATATATTTT
NA,TRBJ2-7,TRBV4-1,TRBD1,CASSPQIGTVYEQYF,TGCGCCAGCAGCCCCCAAATCGGGACAGTGTACGAGCAGTACTTC
NA,TRBJ1-2,TRBV7-2,TRBD1,CASSLGGGYGYTF,TGTGCCAGCAGCCTAGGGGGCGGCTATGGCTACACCTTC
NA,TRBJ2-7,TRBV27,TRBD1,CASSFSTGGYSYEQYF,TGTGCCAGCAGTTTCTCGACAGGGGGCTACTCCTACGAGCAGTACTTC
NA,TRBJ2-1,TRBV5-1,TRBD2,CASSSYSGGSNEQFF,TGCGCCAGCAGCTCTTATAGCGGGGGATCCAATGAGCAGTTCTTC
NA,TRBJ1-2,TRBV25-1,NA,CASSVPGEVYGYTF,TGTGCCAGCAGTGTACCGGGAGAGGTCTATGGCTACACCTTC
NA,TRBJ2-3,TRBV2,NA,CASSDYRLGGTDTQYF,TGTGCCAGCAGTGATTACAGGCTTGGGGGCACAGATACGCAGTATTTT
NA,TRBJ1-6,TRBV5-4,NA,CASSPLGGQSPLHF,TGTGCCAGCAGCCCGCTCGGAGGCCAATCACCCCTCCACTTT
once,TRBJ2-1,TRBV7-2,TRBD1,CASSPGGSVYNEQFF,TGTGCCAGCAGCCCAGGGGGCTCAGTCTACAATGAGCAGTTCTTC
NA,TRBJ1-5,TRBV6-6,TRBD1,CASRLSYRGHQPQHF,TGTGCCAGCAGATTATCTTACAGGGGTCATCAGCCCCAGCATTTT
NA,TRBJ2-2,TRBV20-1,NA,CSASRAGELFF,TGCAGTGCTAGCAGGGCCGGGGAGCTGTTTTTT
NA,TRBJ2-1,TRBV5-1,NA,CASSPNRGGNNEQFF,TGCGCCAGCAGCCCCAACCGCGGCGGCAACAATGAGCAGTTCTTC
NA,TRBJ2-7,TRBV6-5,NA,CASSYRGQVNEQYF,TGTGCCAGCAGTTACAGGGGACAAGTCAACGAGCAGTACTTC
NA,TRBJ1-5,TRBV4-1,NA,CASSQDPAQAYQPQHF,TGCGCCAGCAGCCAAGATCCGGCCCAGGCGTATCAGCCCCAGCATTTT
NA,TRBJ1-3,TRBV9,NA,CASSVGRGTGNTIYF,TGTGCCAGCAGCGTAGGAAGGGGGACTGGAAACACCATATATTTT
NA,TRBJ2-1,TRBV28,TRBD1,CASSPDRGWNNEQFF,TGTGCCAGCAGCCCAGACAGGGGGTGGAACAATGAGCAGTTCTTC
NA,TRBJ1-4,TRBV19,TRBD1,CASSPGQGKLFF,TGTGCCAGTAGTCCCGGACAGGGAAAACTGTTTTTT